This record concerns one T cell receptor (beta chain) sequence. Trimming removed 2 bases from V and 3 bases from J, with 16 bases in between. CDR1 MGHRA and CDR2 YSYEKL come from the germline V gene. The CDR3 sequence is 16 residues long. TCRdb's copy holds only in-frame clones and misses some; the assay was immunoSEQ multiplex PCR. Of around 35,000 clones in the sample, approximately 87% are singletons; the top ten hold 35% to 55%. This specimen comes from a study of blood T cell repertoires in COVID-19. The J gene is TRBJ1-2, the V gene TRBV4-1; TRBD1 is a possible D gene (6 bases). Sequencing was carried out using peripheral blood. The TCR originated in a human donor in a cohort sampled during active COVID-19. In DNA form, the CDR3 reads TGCGCCAGCAGCCAATGGGGGAACAGGGCGGACTATGGCTACACCTTC. It yields the protein CASSQWGNRADYGYTF.